This TCR beta chain was profiled in a study of control samples from healthy donors and cancer patients (dated by TCRdb to 2018 to 2020). To note about this clone: Its antigen specificity is not known. Qualities for individual bases were not recorded, and no much larger clone is one base off.

Libraries were made using the immunoSEQ multiplex PCR assay. TCRdb provides this immuneACCESS table in a form limited to in-frame rearrangements. Some clones are lacking; in checked studies, under half of them reflect an unresolved V gene, and why the rest are absent is not known. The sample includes about 160,000 clones, with approximately 94% observed a single time. The ten largest clones take up around 15% of the sample. Counted from cysteine to phenylalanine, this CDR3 has 19 amino acids. Only CDR3 DNA remains: 57 bases, in frame from the first base. Germline trimming amounts to 3 bases on V and 5 bases on J, with 19 as the count of junction bases outside the gene matches. Reading the germline V gene (reference sequence) gives CDR1 MNHEY and CDR2 SMNVEV.

The receptor was derived from a man aged 60 to 69 with colorectal cancer. The source material was PBMCs. The V and J genes are TRBV27 and TRBJ2-5; TRBD2 matches 9 bases in the middle. The sequence in DNA is TGTGCCAGCAGTTTCTTCCCCCCGGGGGTAGCGGGGGAGAAGGAGACCCAGTACTTC. Its protein product is CASSFFPPGVAGEKETQYF.